A single sample is the source of the 13 T cell receptor beta chains below, sequenced in a study of T cell repertoires in cytomegalovirus infection. One entry per CDR3 protein, called by TCRdb with MiXCR from the reads. In the table there are 250,000 or so distinct CDR3 sequences, about 18% of which are singletons. The sequencing sample was made of CD8+ T cells from PBMCs. These TCRs come from a human donor in good health (CMV status not recorded). Some clones in this sample may be carry-over from other donors' samples.

The chain links TRBV20-1 to TRBJ2-5, with 7 bases that match TRBD2. Germline trimming cut 4 bases from V and 2 bases from J; bases unmatched to any gene: 10. Germline values: CDR1 DFQATT, CDR2 SNEGSKA (reference sequence). The CDR3 loop spans 15 amino acids. The CDR3 sequence: CSAINGEGFQETQYF. CDR3 nucleotide sequence: TGCAGTGCTATAAACGGGGAGGGTTTTCAAGAGACCCAGTACTTC.

This clonotype was observed at least ten times. This chain uses TRBV6-2 or TRBV6-3 with TRBJ2-3, with 8 nucleotides matching TRBD2. Germline V CDR1 and CDR2: MNHEY, SVGEGT. The CDR3 sequence is 14 residues long. Unmatched junction bases numbered 6, after V lost 7 bases and J lost 3 bases. Here the CDR3 reads CASTLSGETDTQYF. In nucleotides, the CDR3 is TGTGCCAGCACCCTTAGCGGGGAAACAGATACGCAGTATTTT.

The chain recombines TRBV7-9 with TRBJ1-6; D not certain. This CDR3 contains 13 residues. Germline V gene data show CDR1 as SEHNR and CDR2 as FQNEAQ (reference sequence). Deletions cut 2 bases from V and 14 bases from J, with 13 bases between. The CDR3 DNA follows: TGTGCCAGCAGCTTAATGGGTAGGGAGACCCTCCACTTT. It codes for CASSLMGRETLHF.

Concerning this clonotype: A much larger clone differs by one base, so this may be a read error. The chain employs TRBV7-8 and TRBJ1-5; 10 nucleotides line up with TRBD1. The CDR3 runs 17 residues. CDR1 SGHVS and CDR2 FQNEAQ come from the germline V gene. This CDR3 is CASSLALATGGNQPQHF. The CDR3, as DNA: TGTGCCAGCAGCTTAGCTTTGGCGACAGGGGGCAACCAGCCCCAGCATTTT.

This clonotype was seen ten or more times. The chain couples TRBV18 to TRBJ1-1; weak D call: TRBD1 (5 bases). This CDR3 is 14 amino acids long. Germline lookup yields CDR1 KGHSH and CDR2 LQKENI. V was pared by 2 bases and J by 5 bases, with 12 bases between. CDR3 DNA sequence: TGTGCCAGCTCACCAGGAGGGTGGGGGACTGAAGCTTTCTTT. This translates into CASSPGGWGTEAFF.

This clonotype was found many times. The CDR3 nucleotides read TGTGCCAGCAGCCGGGGACAGGGATCCTACTATGGCTACACCTTC. Translation gives CASSRGQGSYYGYTF. The chain has TRBV7-8 and TRBJ1-2; 9 bases align to TRBD1. V gave up 5 bases and J gave up 3 bases; unmatched junction bases: 7. Germline-derived CDR1 and CDR2 are SGHVS and FQNEAQ. There are 15 residues in the CDR3.

This chain connects TRBV12-3 or TRBV12-4 to TRBJ2-7; D is unclear. CDR3 length: 15 amino acids. The V and J ends lost 5 bases and 3 bases respectively, with 17 bases between them. DNA for the CDR3: TGTGCCAGCAGTGAGGACCCACTACCTAACTACGAGCAGTACTTC. This translates into CASSEDPLPNYEQYF.

The chain employs TRBV7-8 and TRBJ2-3; D may match TRBD1 or TRBD2 (6 bases each). Germline V gene sequence: CDR1 SGHVS, CDR2 FQNEAQ. V lost 5 bases and J 5 bases, leaving 14 bases between the germline ends. CDR3 length equals 14 residues. CDR3 in DNA: TGTGCCAGCAGCCCGGGGGCAGTCAGAGATACGCAGTATTTT. As protein: CASSPGAVRDTQYF.

V usage is TRBV28 and J usage is TRBJ1-1; TRBD1 matches at 10 bases. Germline CDR1 and CDR2: MDHEN and SYDVKM. With V trimmed by 7 bases and J by 5 bases, 16 bases remained unmatched. CDR3 size: 17 residues. In DNA form, the CDR3 reads TGTGCCAGCAACGAACCCCTGACAGGGGGCAGGGGGACTGAAGCTTTCTTT. The encoded protein is CASNEPLTGGRGTEAFF.

In its sample, this clonotype was seen many times. The chain recombines TRBV7-6 with TRBJ2-5; 9 bases are a match to TRBD1. From germline, CDR1 is SGHVS and CDR2 FNYEAQ. Losses at the gene ends were 5 bases for V and 5 bases for J; bases not matched to a gene: 6. The CDR3 sequence is 14 residues long. CDR3 sequence (DNA): TGTGCCAGCAGCGTAGGGACAGGGTTGGAGACCCAGTACTTC. It translates to CASSVGTGLETQYF.

This clonotype turned up a few times. J is TRBJ1-4 and V is TRBV2; 7 nucleotides line up with TRBD1. Per germline, CDR1 SNHLY and CDR2 FYNNEI. The length of the CDR3 is 14 residues. The J segment lost 4 bases and the V segment lost 8 bases, leaving 7 bases of the junction unmatched. The CDR3 DNA reads as TGTGCCAGCGGGGGACAGACCAATAATGAAAAACTGTTTTTT. It translates to CASGGQTNNEKLFF.

This clonotype occurred a few times. The chain links TRBV6-1 to TRBJ2-2, with TRBD2 identical over 8 bases. V shed 2 bases and J 7 bases; nucleotides not matched to a gene: 21. This CDR3 is built from 20 residues. Germline CDR1 MNHNS, CDR2 SASEGT. CDR3 sequence reads: CASSENAYTSGRDSNGELFF. CDR3 nucleotides: TGTGCCAGCAGTGAAAACGCTTATACCTCCGGGAGGGACTCAAACGGGGAGCTGTTTTTT.

The chain uses TRBV7-9 and TRBJ1-5, with D possibly being TRBD1 (5 bases). Germline V CDR1 and CDR2: SEHNR, FQNEAQ (reference sequence). V was shortened by 3 bases and J by 0 bases, with 9 bases between the two germline ends. The CDR3 has 15 residues. CDR3 in DNA: TGTGCCAGCAGCTTCGGGACGGATAGCAATCAGCCCCAGCATTTT. Its protein is CASSFGTDSNQPQHF.